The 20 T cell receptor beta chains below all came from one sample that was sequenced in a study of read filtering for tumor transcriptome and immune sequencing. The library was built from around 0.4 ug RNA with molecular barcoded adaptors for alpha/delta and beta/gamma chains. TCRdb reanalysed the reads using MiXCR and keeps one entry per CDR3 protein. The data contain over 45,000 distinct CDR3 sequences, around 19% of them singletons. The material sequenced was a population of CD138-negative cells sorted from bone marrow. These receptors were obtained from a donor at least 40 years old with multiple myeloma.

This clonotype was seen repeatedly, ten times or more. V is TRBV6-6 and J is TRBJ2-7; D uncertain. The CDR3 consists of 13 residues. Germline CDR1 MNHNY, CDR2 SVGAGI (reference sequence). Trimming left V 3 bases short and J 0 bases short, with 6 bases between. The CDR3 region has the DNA TGTGCCAGCAGTTATAGCAGCTCCTACGAGCAGTACTTC. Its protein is CASSYSSSYEQYF.

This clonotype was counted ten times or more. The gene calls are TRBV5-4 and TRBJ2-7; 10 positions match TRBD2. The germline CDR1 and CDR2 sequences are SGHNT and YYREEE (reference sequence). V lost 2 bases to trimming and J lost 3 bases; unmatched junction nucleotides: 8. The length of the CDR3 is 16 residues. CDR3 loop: CASSLEASGSGYEQYF. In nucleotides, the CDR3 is TGTGCCAGCAGCTTAGAAGCTAGCGGGAGTGGCTACGAGCAGTACTTC.

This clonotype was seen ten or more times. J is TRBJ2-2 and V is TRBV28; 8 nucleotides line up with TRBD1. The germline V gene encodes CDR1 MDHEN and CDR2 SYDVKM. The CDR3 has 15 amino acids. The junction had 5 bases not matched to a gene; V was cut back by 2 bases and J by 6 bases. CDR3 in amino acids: CASSLPRQGSGELFF. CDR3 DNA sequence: TGTGCCAGCAGTTTACCCCGACAGGGGTCCGGGGAGCTGTTTTTT. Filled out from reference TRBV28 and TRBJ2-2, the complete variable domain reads DVKVTQSSRYLVKRTGEKVFLECVQDMDHENMFWYRQDPGLGLRLIYFSYDVKMKEKGDIPEGYSVSREKKERFSLILESASTNQTSMYLCASSLPRQGSGELFFGEGSRLTVL.

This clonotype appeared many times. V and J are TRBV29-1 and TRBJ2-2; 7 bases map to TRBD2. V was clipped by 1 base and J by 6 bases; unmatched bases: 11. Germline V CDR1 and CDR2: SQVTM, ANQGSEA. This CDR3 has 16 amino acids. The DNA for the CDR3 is TGCAGCGTTGAAGGGGCCCTAGGACTAGGCTCCGGGGAGCTGTTTTTT. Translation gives CSVEGALGLGSGELFF.

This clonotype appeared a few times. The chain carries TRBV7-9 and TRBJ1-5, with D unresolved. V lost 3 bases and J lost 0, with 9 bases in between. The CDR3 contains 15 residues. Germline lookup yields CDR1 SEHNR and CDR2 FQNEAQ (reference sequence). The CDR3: CASSLEGGSNQPQHF. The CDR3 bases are TGTGCCAGCAGCTTGGAAGGAGGTAGCAATCAGCCCCAGCATTTT.

CDR3 in DNA: TGTGCCAGCGGTGCATGGCAGGATGGACCACAGATCAATGAGCAGTTCTTC. Translation gives CASGAWQDGPQINEQFF. The rearrangement uses TRBV2 and TRBJ2-1; D not resolved. Per germline, CDR1 SNHLY and CDR2 FYNNEI. The ends were cut back, 8 bases at V and 6 bases at J, with 26 bases in the middle. The CDR3 has 17 residues.

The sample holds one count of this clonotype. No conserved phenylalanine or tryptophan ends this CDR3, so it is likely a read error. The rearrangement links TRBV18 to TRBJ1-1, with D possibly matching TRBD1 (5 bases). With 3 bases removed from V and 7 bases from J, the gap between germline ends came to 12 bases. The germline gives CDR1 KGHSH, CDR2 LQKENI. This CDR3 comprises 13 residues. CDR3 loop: CASSPPGSSEAFI. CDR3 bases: TGTGCCAGCTCACCCCCAGGGAGCAGTGAAGCTTTCATT.

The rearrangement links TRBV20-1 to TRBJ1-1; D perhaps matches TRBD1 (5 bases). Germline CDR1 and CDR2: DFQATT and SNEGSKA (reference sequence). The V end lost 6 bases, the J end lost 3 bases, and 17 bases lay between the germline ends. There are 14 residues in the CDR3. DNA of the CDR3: TGCAGTGCCAGGGACCCCAAAGGGGACACTGAAGCTTTCTTT. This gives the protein CSARDPKGDTEAFF.

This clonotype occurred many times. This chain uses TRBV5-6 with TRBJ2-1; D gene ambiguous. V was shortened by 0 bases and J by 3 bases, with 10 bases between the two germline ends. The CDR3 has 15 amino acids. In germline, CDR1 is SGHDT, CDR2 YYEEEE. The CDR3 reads CASSLGEELYNEQFF. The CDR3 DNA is TGTGCCAGCAGCTTGGGAGAGGAACTCTACAATGAGCAGTTCTTC.

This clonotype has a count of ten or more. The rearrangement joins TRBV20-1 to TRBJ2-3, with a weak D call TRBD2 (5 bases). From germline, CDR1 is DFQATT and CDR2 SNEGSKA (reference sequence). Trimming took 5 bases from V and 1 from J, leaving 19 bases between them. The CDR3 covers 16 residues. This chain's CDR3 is CSAPETRGKGTDTQYF. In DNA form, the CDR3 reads TGCAGTGCTCCGGAGACCCGGGGAAAGGGCACAGATACGCAGTATTTT.

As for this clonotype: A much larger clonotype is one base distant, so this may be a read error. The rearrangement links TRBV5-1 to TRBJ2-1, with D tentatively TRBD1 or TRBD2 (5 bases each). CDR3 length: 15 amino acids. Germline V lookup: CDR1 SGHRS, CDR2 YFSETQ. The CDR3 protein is CASSPGTLGGYEQSF. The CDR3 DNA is TGCGCCAGCAGCCCCGGCACCCTTGGGGGTTATGAGCAGTCCTTC.

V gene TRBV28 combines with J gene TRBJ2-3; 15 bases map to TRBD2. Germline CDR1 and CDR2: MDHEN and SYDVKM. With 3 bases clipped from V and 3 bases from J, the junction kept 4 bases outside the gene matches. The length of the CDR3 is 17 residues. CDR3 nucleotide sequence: TGTGCCAGCAGTTTCCCCGGGACTAGCGGGAGGACAGATACGCAGTATTTT. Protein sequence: CASSFPGTSGRTDTQYF.

CDR3 DNA: TGTGCCAGCAGCTTAAACGGTCCTCCAGAATGGGTGTTTTTT. It encodes CASSLNGPPEWVFF. This chain uses TRBV7-9 with TRBJ1-4; D is unresolved. The V gene lost 2 bases and the J gene lost 15 bases, with 19 bases spanning the gap. Germline V gene lookup returns CDR1 SEHNR and CDR2 FQNEAQ (reference sequence). The CDR3 has 14 amino acids.

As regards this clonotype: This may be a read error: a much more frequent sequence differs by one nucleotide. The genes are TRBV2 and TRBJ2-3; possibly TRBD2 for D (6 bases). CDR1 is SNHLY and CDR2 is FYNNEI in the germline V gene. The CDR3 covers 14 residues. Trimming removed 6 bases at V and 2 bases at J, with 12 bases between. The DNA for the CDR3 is TGTGCCAGCAGGGATTCGGGGGACACAGATACGCAGTATTTT. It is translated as CASRDSGDTDTQYF.

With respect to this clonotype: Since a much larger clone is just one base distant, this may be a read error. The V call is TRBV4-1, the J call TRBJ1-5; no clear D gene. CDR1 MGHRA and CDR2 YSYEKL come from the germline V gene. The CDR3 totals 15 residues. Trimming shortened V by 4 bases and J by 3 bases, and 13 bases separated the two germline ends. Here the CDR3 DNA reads TGCGCCAGCAGCCGAGTAGTGGAGGACAATCAGCCCCAGCATTTT. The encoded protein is CASSRVVEDNQPQHF.

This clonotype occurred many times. The CDR3, as DNA: TGCAGTGCCTACAGTGGCGGGAGTGACTCCTACAATGAGCAGTTCTTC. This gives the protein CSAYSGGSDSYNEQFF. The chain links TRBV20-1 to TRBJ2-1; TRBD2 aligns across 7 bases. The CDR3 length is 16 residues. CDR1 DFQATT and CDR2 SNEGSKA come from the germline V gene (reference sequence). Germline trimming cut 6 bases from V and 0 bases from J; bases unmatched to any gene: 11.

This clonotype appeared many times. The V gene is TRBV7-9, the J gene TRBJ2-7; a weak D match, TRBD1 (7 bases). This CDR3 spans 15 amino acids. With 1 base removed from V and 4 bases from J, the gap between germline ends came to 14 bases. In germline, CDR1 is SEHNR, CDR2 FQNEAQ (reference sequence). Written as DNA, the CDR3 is TGTGCCAGCAGCTTAGGGGCGGGACAGTGGTACGAGCAGTACTTC. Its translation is CASSLGAGQWYEQYF.

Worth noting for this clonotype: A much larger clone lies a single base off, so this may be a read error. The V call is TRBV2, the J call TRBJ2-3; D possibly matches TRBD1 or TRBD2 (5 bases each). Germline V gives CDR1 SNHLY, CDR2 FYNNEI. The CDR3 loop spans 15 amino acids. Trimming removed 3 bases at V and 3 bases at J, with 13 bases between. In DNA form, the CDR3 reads TGTGCCAGCAGTGATTTCGGGGCCTCGACAGATACGCAGTATTTT. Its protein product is CASSDFGASTDTQYF.

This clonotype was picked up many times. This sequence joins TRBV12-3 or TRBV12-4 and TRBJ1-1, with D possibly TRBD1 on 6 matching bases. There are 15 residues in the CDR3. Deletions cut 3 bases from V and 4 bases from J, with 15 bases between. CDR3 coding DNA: TGTGCCAGCAGTTTTTTAGACCAGGGGAGCACTGAAGCTTTCTTT. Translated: CASSFLDQGSTEAFF.

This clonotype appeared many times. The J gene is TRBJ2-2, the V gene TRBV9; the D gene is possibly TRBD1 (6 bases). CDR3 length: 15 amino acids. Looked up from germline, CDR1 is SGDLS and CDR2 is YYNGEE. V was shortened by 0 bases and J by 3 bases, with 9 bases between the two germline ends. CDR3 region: CASSVGPGDTGELFF. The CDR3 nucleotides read TGTGCCAGCAGCGTAGGTCCAGGGGACACCGGGGAGCTGTTTTTT.